This T cell receptor beta chain was captured by sequencing in a study of early T cells in non-severe SARS-CoV-2 infection. CDR3 length equals 16 residues. Per germline, CDR1 SGHAT and CDR2 FQNNGV. Trimming took off 3 bases at V and 0 bases at J, with 12 bases between the two ends. This clonotype has ten or more counts. Each single cDNA molecule received a unique molecular identifier. TCRdb re-called the 5' RACE reads through MiXCR, storing one row per CDR3 protein. The profile shows tens of thousands of distinct CDR3 sequences, less than 15% of them singletons. Sequencing used whole blood. The sequence derives from an adult who was a healthcare worker with PCR-confirmed SARS-CoV-2 infection or an uninfected control (not recorded which). The chain is built from TRBV11-2 and TRBJ2-1, with D possibly being TRBD2 (5 bases). The CDR3 reads CASSFRGSGSYNEQFF. CDR3 in DNA: TGTGCCAGCAGCTTTCGCGGGTCGGGCTCCTACAATGAGCAGTTCTTC.